A single sample is the source of the 7 T cell receptor beta chains below, sequenced in a study of blood T cells in healthy people across ages. Alongside a J-beta primer mix, a sample-barcoded 5' primer served in a second PCR lasting roughly 7 to 12 cycles. In TCRdb, the 5' RACE reads were re-called with MiXCR into one record per CDR3 protein. The sample lists about a million distinct CDR3 sequences; around 49% were seen once. The sample taken for sequencing was blood. These receptors all come from a man aged 25-45 years in good health.

This chain links TRBV7-6 with TRBJ1-5; perhaps TRBD1 as D (6 bases). Germline CDR1 reads SGHVS; CDR2 reads FNYEAQ. The CDR3 has 13 amino acids. Trimming removed 10 bases from V and 6 bases from J, with 16 bases in between. In DNA form, the CDR3 reads TGTGCCACCGAGGACAGTTTATGTCAGCCCCAGCATTTT. Amino acids: CATEDSLCQPQHF.

The chain carries TRBV7-2 and TRBJ2-7; weak D call: TRBD2 (5 bases). The germline V gene encodes CDR1 SGHTA and CDR2 FQGNSA. V was shortened by 2 bases and J by 2 bases, with 13 bases between the two germline ends. This CDR3 has 15 residues. This chain's CDR3 is CASSLSRAVTYEQYF. CDR3 bases: TGTGCCAGCAGCTTATCGCGGGCAGTGACCTACGAGCAGTACTTC. The full variable domain, its missing parts supplied by reference TRBV7-2 and TRBJ2-7, is GAGVSQSPSNKVTEKGKDVELRCDPISGHTALYWYRQSLGQGLEFLIYFQGNSAPDKSGLPSDRFSAERTGGSVSTLTIQRTQQEDSAVYLCASSLSRAVTYEQYFGPGTRLTVT.

This clonotype was counted only a few times. The V call is TRBV6-5, the J call TRBJ2-7; 9 nucleotides agree with TRBD1. The J segment lost 4 bases and the V segment lost 2 bases, leaving 3 bases of the junction unmatched. The CDR3 spans 14 residues. The germline gives CDR1 MNHEY, CDR2 SVGAGI. The CDR3, as DNA: TGTGCCAGCAGTTACACCGGACAGGGGTACGAGCAGTACTTC. The encoded protein is CASSYTGQGYEQYF.

This CDR3 is CASSLAARGARNEQFF. Here the CDR3 DNA reads TGTGCCAGCAGCTTAGCGGCGCGGGGGGCCAGAAATGAGCAGTTCTTC. The chain carries TRBV7-2 and TRBJ2-1, with 8 bases that match TRBD2. The germline V gene has CDR1 SGHTA and CDR2 FQGNSA. This CDR3 spans 16 amino acids. Trimming removed 0 bases from V and 7 bases from J; junction bases left unmatched: 8. The full variable domain, with the rest looked up from reference TRBV7-2 and TRBJ2-1, is GAGVSQSPSNKVTEKGKDVELRCDPISGHTALYWYRQSLGQGLEFLIYFQGNSAPDKSGLPSDRFSAERTGGSVSTLTIQRTQQEDSAVYLCASSLAARGARNEQFFGPGTRLTVL.

This clonotype was seen more than once but under ten times. The V and J genes are TRBV12-3 or TRBV12-4 and TRBJ2-3, with D possibly matching TRBD2 (6 bases). Trimming cost V 2 bases and J 6 bases, with 15 bases left between them. The CDR3 consists of 15 residues. CDR3 residues: CASSLRAGGDDTQYF. The CDR3 DNA sequence: TGTGCCAGCAGTTTAAGGGCAGGAGGGGACGATACGCAGTATTTT.

This clonotype occurred a few times. The gene calls are TRBV27 and TRBJ1-5; 7 bases align to TRBD1. In germline, CDR1 is MNHEY, CDR2 SMNVEV (reference sequence). The junction had 3 bases not matched to a gene; V was cut back by 0 bases and J by 7 bases. CDR3 length: 14 residues. CDR3 nucleotide sequence: TGTGCCAGCAGTTTATCCACAGGGGCACAGCCCCAGCATTTT. It encodes CASSLSTGAQPQHF.

This chain links TRBV5-4 with TRBJ2-1, with TRBD2 matching over 16 bases. CDR3 length: 18 amino acids. Germline CDR1 SGHNT, CDR2 YYREEE (reference sequence). V lost 3 bases and J lost 4; bases outside the gene matches: 7. CDR3 region: CASSSWGLAGGEYNEQFF. CDR3 in DNA: TGTGCCAGCAGCTCCTGGGGACTAGCGGGGGGGGAGTACAATGAGCAGTTCTTC.